The 31 T cell receptor beta chains reported below all come from one sample, sequenced in a study of cytomegalovirus exposure and HLA in healthy donors (dated by TCRdb to the late 2010s). Libraries came from the immunoSEQ multiplex PCR assay. Drawn from immuneACCESS, this table holds only the in-frame rearrangements with V and J called that TCRdb kept. Clones are partly lost; checked studies trace under half to an unresolved V gene and leave the rest unexplained. This sample gives 50,000 to 65,000 clones in total; 95% of them show up just once. The ten most abundant clones make up 7% of the sample. Sequencing used PBMCs. All receptors come from a young woman in good health and CMV-seropositive.

The chain joins TRBV30 to TRBJ1-3; no reliable D call. The ends were cut back, 4 bases at V and 0 bases at J, with 7 bases in the middle. The CDR3 consists of 13 residues. Germline CDR1 and CDR2: GTSNPN and SVGIG (reference sequence). CDR3 coding DNA: TGTGCCTGGAACATGTACTCTGGAAACACCATATATTTT. The encoded protein is CAWNMYSGNTIYF.

The chain has TRBV19 and TRBJ1-2, with no clear D. Germline assignment: CDR1 LNHDA and CDR2 SQIVND (reference sequence). This CDR3 contains 13 residues. V shed 4 bases and J shed 4 bases, with 10 bases lying between them. This chain's CDR3 is CASSSGTSYGYTF. CDR3 DNA sequence: TGTGCCAGTAGTAGCGGTACTTCCTATGGCTACACCTTC.

CDR3 nucleotides: TGCGCCAGCAGGGCGCAGGGCCGAGAGACCCAGTACTTC. Its protein is CASRAQGRETQYF. The genes are TRBV5-1 and TRBJ2-5; a weak D match, TRBD1 (5 bases). Germline assignment: CDR1 SGHRS and CDR2 YFSETQ. This CDR3 region has 13 residues. V was clipped by 5 bases and J by 4 bases, with 12 bases between them.

V gene TRBV27 combines with J gene TRBJ2-7, with D perhaps matching TRBD1 (5 bases). Germline V gene lookup returns CDR1 MNHEY and CDR2 SMNVEV (reference sequence). The CDR3 runs to 18 residues. V lost 2 bases, J lost 3 bases, and 23 bases lay in between. CDR3 DNA sequence: TGTGCCAGCAGTTTAAAGTCCCCAGGGTTTCAGGTTGTCTACGAGCAGTACTTC. Translated, it gives CASSLKSPGFQVVYEQYF.

This clone has a single count. V usage is TRBV5-6 and J usage is TRBJ2-7; D gene ambiguous. Trimming left V 1 base short and J 6 bases short, with 8 bases between. This CDR3 contains 12 residues. The germline V gene has CDR1 SGHDT and CDR2 YYEEEE. CDR3 in DNA: TGTGCCAGCAGCTTGCGGTCCCTCGAGCAGTACTTC. It codes for CASSLRSLEQYF.

This clone has just one count. This chain connects TRBV28 to TRBJ1-5, with a tentative D call TRBD1 (6 bases). The CDR3 is made up of 16 amino acids. Trimming removed 6 bases at V and 3 bases at J, with 18 bases between. Germline CDR1 is MDHEN and CDR2 is SYDVKM. The CDR3 DNA reads as TGTGCCAGCAGCCTCAGGGGCGTGACGGACAATCAGCCCCAGCATTTT. This codes for CASSLRGVTDNQPQHF. The complete variable domain, with remaining parts taken from reference TRBV28 and TRBJ1-5, reads DVKVTQSSRYLVKRTGEKVFLECVQDMDHENMFWYRQDPGLGLRLIYFSYDVKMKEKGDIPEGYSVSREKKERFSLILESASTNQTSMYLCASSLRGVTDNQPQHFGDGTRLSIL.

This clone occurred once. V usage is TRBV4-1 and J usage is TRBJ2-1; TRBD2 agrees at 13 bases. Germline V gene lookup returns CDR1 MGHRA and CDR2 YSYEKL. The CDR3 covers 17 residues. Germline trimming cut 3 bases from V and 9 bases from J; bases unmatched to any gene: 11. The DNA for the CDR3 is TGCGCCAGCAGCCACGGCACCGGGACTAGCGGGACGGGTGAGCAGTTCTTC. Translating gives CASSHGTGTSGTGEQFF.

The chain uses TRBV27 and TRBJ1-1; possibly TRBD1 for D (5 bases). CDR1 MNHEY and CDR2 SMNVEV come from the germline V gene (reference sequence). Trimming removed 4 bases from V and 2 bases from J, with 11 bases in between. The CDR3 is 14 residues long. The CDR3 coding sequence is TGTGCCAGCAGTTCCCCGACAGAAAACACTGAAGCTTTCTTT. The encoded protein is CASSSPTENTEAFF.

The rearrangement links TRBV14 to TRBJ2-1; 12 nucleotides agree with TRBD2. Germline CDR1 reads SGHDN; CDR2 reads FVKESK. V was pared by 2 bases and J by 3 bases, with 2 bases of the junction left unmatched. CDR3 size: 16 residues. The CDR3 region has the DNA TGTGCCAGCAGCCAACTAGCGGGGGGGGACTACAATGAGCAGTTCTTC. Translation gives CASSQLAGGDYNEQFF. Full variable domain (remainder filled in from reference TRBV14 and TRBJ2-1): EAGVTQFPSHSVIEKGQTVTLRCDPISGHDNLYWYRRVMGKEIKFLLHFVKESKQDESGMPNNRFLAERTGGTYSTLKVQPAELEDSGVYFCASSQLAGGDYNEQFFGPGTRLTVL.

The chain recombines TRBV27 with TRBJ2-7, with D possibly being TRBD1 (7 bases). Germline CDR1 MNHEY, CDR2 SMNVEV (reference sequence). The CDR3 totals 15 residues. The ends were cut back, 5 bases at V and 1 base at J, with 15 bases in the middle. The CDR3 loop is CASSPQTGRSYEQYF. The CDR3 DNA reads TGTGCCAGCAGTCCCCAGACAGGGAGGTCCTACGAGCAGTACTTC.

The chain uses TRBV19 and TRBJ2-3; 11 nucleotides align to TRBD1. Germline V gives CDR1 LNHDA, CDR2 SQIVND (reference sequence). CDR3 length: 13 residues. V trimming: 7 bases; J trimming: 8 bases; junction bases outside the gene matches: 5. In nucleotides, the CDR3 is TGTGCCAGTACTTGGACAGGGGGCGTTACGCAGTATTTT. Its translation: CASTWTGGVTQYF.

This sequence joins TRBV30 and TRBJ1-1; 9 bases fit TRBD1. The CDR3 loop spans 14 amino acids. Trimming removed 4 bases from V and 10 bases from J; junction bases left unmatched: 13. Germline V gene sequence: CDR1 GTSNPN, CDR2 SVGIG (reference sequence). Here the CDR3 DNA reads TGTGCCTGGACAAACCCGGGACAGGGCTCGGGAGCTTTCTTT. It is translated as CAWTNPGQGSGAFF.

This rearrangement joins TRBV11-2 to TRBJ1-5, with a tentative D call TRBD1 (5 bases). The CDR3 has 15 residues. The germline V and J ends were trimmed by 6 bases and 2 bases, with 14 bases remaining between them. Germline V CDR1 and CDR2: SGHAT, FQNNGV. DNA for the CDR3: TGTGCCAGCAGTTTGGATGGGGCGGGCAATCAGCCCCAGCATTTT. Translation: CASSLDGAGNQPQHF.

This chain connects TRBV25-1 to TRBJ2-5; D gene ambiguous. Trimming took 3 bases from V and 5 from J, leaving 7 bases between them. The V gene's germline CDR1 is MGHDK and CDR2 SYGVNS. This CDR3 has 12 residues. Here the CDR3 DNA reads TGTGCCAGCAGTGACGGGTGGGAGACCCAGTACTTC. Its protein is CASSDGWETQYF.

This sequence joins TRBV5-1 and TRBJ2-1, with 10 bases that match TRBD2. The V segment lost 4 bases and the J segment 8 bases; nucleotides outside the gene matches: 15. The germline CDR1 and CDR2 sequences are SGHRS and YFSETQ. CDR3 length: 17 residues. DNA for the CDR3: TGCGCCAGCAGCATTCCAAGCGGGGGGGCCTTCTTCTATGAGCAGTTCTTC. Protein sequence: CASSIPSGGAFFYEQFF.

The chain recombines TRBV30 with TRBJ1-2, with TRBD1 identical over 8 bases. CDR1 and CDR2 from the germline V gene are GTSNPN and SVGIG (reference sequence). The trim removed 5 bases at V and 8 bases at J, leaving 13 bases unmatched. The CDR3 consists of 14 residues. DNA for the CDR3: TGTGCCTGGGGTTCTGGGCAGGGGGCGCGGGGCTACACCTTC. Protein sequence: CAWGSGQGARGYTF. Complete variable domain (other parts from reference TRBV30 and TRBJ1-2): SQTIHQWPATLVQPVGSPLSLECTVEGTSNPNLYWYRQAAGRGLQLLFYSVGIGQISSEVPQNLSASRPQDRQFILSSKKLLLSDSGFYLCAWGSGQGARGYTFGSGTRLTVV.

CDR3 DNA sequence: TGTGCCACCAGCAGAGATGAACCAGCTAGTTTCCAGCCCTACGAGCAGTACTTC. Its protein product is CATSRDEPASFQPYEQYF. This rearrangement joins TRBV15 to TRBJ2-7; D unresolved. This CDR3 has 18 residues. The V end was cut by 0 bases, the J end by 2 bases, with 20 bases between. CDR1 and CDR2 from the germline V gene are LNHNV and YYDKDF (reference sequence).

The chain couples TRBV2 to TRBJ1-3, with a tentative D call TRBD1 (6 bases). Trimming removed 6 bases from V and 2 bases from J, with 11 bases in between. CDR3 length equals 14 residues. Germline CDR1 is SNHLY and CDR2 is FYNNEI. Here the CDR3 reads CASRVTGTGNTIYF. The CDR3 nucleotides are TGTGCCAGCAGGGTTACAGGGACTGGAAACACCATATATTTT.

J is TRBJ1-6 and V is TRBV5-1; no reliable D call. CDR1 is SGHRS, CDR2 YFSETQ, per germline. Deletions cut 1 base from V and 7 bases from J, with 9 bases between. The CDR3 totals 14 residues. The CDR3 spells CASSLSSGNSPLHF. CDR3 nucleotide sequence: TGCGCCAGCAGCTTGAGTTCCGGGAATTCACCCCTCCACTTT.

The chain is built from TRBV10-3 and TRBJ2-2; 13 bases align to TRBD2. The V gene's germline CDR1 is ENHRY and CDR2 SYGVKD. With 4 bases clipped from V and 5 bases from J, the junction kept 7 bases outside the gene matches. The CDR3 has 17 amino acids. The CDR3 sequence: CAISVGLAGVGTGELFF. The CDR3 DNA is TGTGCCATCAGTGTCGGACTAGCGGGAGTGGGAACCGGGGAGCTGTTTTTT.

V is TRBV7-6 and J is TRBJ2-5; D might be TRBD2 (5 bases). The CDR3 loop spans 14 amino acids. V dropped 5 bases and J dropped 5 bases, with 15 bases sitting between them. CDR1 SGHVS and CDR2 FNYEAQ come from the germline V gene. CDR3 sequence reads: CASSLFDSGETQYF. Written as DNA, the CDR3 is TGTGCCAGCAGCCTATTCGACTCGGGGGAGACCCAGTACTTC.

V and J are TRBV4-1 and TRBJ2-5; TRBD2 is a possible D gene (6 bases). The CDR3 contains 15 residues. Trimming took 4 bases from V and 2 from J, leaving 14 bases between them. Germline CDR1 reads MGHRA; CDR2 reads YSYEKL. The CDR3 sequence: CASSPRGSEQETQYF. The CDR3, as DNA: TGCGCCAGCAGCCCCCGGGGGAGCGAGCAAGAGACCCAGTACTTC.

The chain is built from TRBV27 and TRBJ1-2; 12 bases align to TRBD1. After removal of 6 bases from V and 7 bases from J, the junction contained 9 bases not matched to a gene. The CDR3 contains 15 residues. The germline gives CDR1 MNHEY, CDR2 SMNVEV (reference sequence). The CDR3 sequence is CASRRPGQGAGGYTF. CDR3 DNA sequence: TGTGCCAGCAGGCGTCCGGGACAGGGGGCGGGTGGCTACACCTTC.

The genes are TRBV4-3 and TRBJ2-1, with 12 bases lining up with TRBD2. This CDR3 is 17 amino acids long. In germline, CDR1 is LGHNA, CDR2 YSLEER. V lost 1 base to trimming and J lost 9 bases; unmatched junction nucleotides: 10. In DNA form, the CDR3 reads TGCGCCAGCAGCCAAGCCCCCTCTAGCGGGGGGGCTAGTGAGCAGTTCTTC. It is translated as CASSQAPSSGGASEQFF.

The chain employs TRBV28 and TRBJ2-7, with D maybe TRBD1 (7 bases). Germline values: CDR1 MDHEN, CDR2 SYDVKM. V was pared by 2 bases and J by 13 bases, with 24 bases between. This CDR3 comprises 15 residues. This CDR3 reads CASSLVAGTEFGGYF. CDR3 coding DNA: TGTGCCAGCAGTTTAGTCGCCGGGACAGAATTCGGGGGATACTTC.

This rearrangement joins TRBV2 to TRBJ2-1; possible D gene TRBD1, 6 bases. V dropped 5 bases and J dropped 0 bases, with 11 bases sitting between them. The CDR3 has 15 residues. Germline V gives CDR1 SNHLY, CDR2 FYNNEI. The CDR3 region is CASSPGTSSYNEQFF. DNA of the CDR3: TGTGCCAGCAGTCCCGGGACAAGCTCCTACAATGAGCAGTTCTTC.

This chain links TRBV2 with TRBJ1-2; D possibly corresponds to TRBD1 (6 bases). The germline V gene encodes CDR1 SNHLY and CDR2 FYNNEI. Trimming shortened V by 6 bases and J by 6 bases, and 14 bases separated the two germline ends. The CDR3 extends over 13 amino acids. Here the CDR3 reads CASRATGNDGYTF. The CDR3 DNA sequence: TGTGCCAGCAGAGCCACAGGGAATGATGGCTACACCTTC. The full variable domain, with the rest looked up from reference TRBV2 and TRBJ1-2, is EPEVTQTPSHQVTQMGQEVILRCVPISNHLYFYWYRQILGQKVEFLVSFYNNEISEKSEIFDDQFSVERPDGSNFTLKIRSTKLEDSAMYFCASRATGNDGYTFGSGTRLTVV.

The gene calls are TRBV27 and TRBJ1-3; D not resolved. CDR1 is MNHEY, CDR2 SMNVEV, per germline (reference sequence). The V end was cut by 8 bases, the J end by 0 bases, with 5 bases between. This CDR3 region has 12 residues. This chain's CDR3 is CASRHSGNTIYF. In DNA form, the CDR3 reads TGTGCCAGCCGACACTCTGGAAACACCATATATTTT.

The count of this clone is one. This chain joins TRBV11-2 and TRBJ1-1; D remains ambiguous. Germline V lookup: CDR1 SGHAT, CDR2 FQNNGV. The CDR3 totals 16 residues. Trimming cost V 5 bases and J 4 bases, with 20 bases left between them. CDR3: CASSPSPGRSGTEAFF. Here the CDR3 DNA reads TGTGCCAGCAGCCCTTCTCCTGGTAGAAGTGGCACTGAAGCTTTCTTT.

The chain links TRBV27 to TRBJ2-7; D may be TRBD2 (5 bases). The CDR3 covers 14 residues. V shed 6 bases and J shed 2 bases, with 14 bases lying between them. CDR1 and CDR2 (germline): MNHEY, SMNVEV (reference sequence). The CDR3: CASSAGVGAYEQYF. The CDR3 nucleotides read TGTGCCAGCAGCGCCGGGGTCGGCGCCTACGAGCAGTACTTC.

The chain uses TRBV18 and TRBJ2-2; maybe TRBD2 (5 bases). Trimming pared 3 bases from V and 1 base from J, leaving 15 bases between. The CDR3 covers 17 residues. CDR1 and CDR2 (germline): KGHSH, LQKENI. For the CDR3, the DNA is TGTGCCAGCTCACCCTGGGTCTCGGGAAAGAACACCGGGGAGCTGTTTTTT. It specifies CASSPWVSGKNTGELFF.